The rows below give T cell receptor beta chains drawn from one sample of a study of cytomegalovirus exposure and HLA in healthy donors. Clones were sequenced by immunoSEQ multiplex PCR, and TCRdb holds only the in-frame ones, with some missing. The sample shows some 150,000 clones, about 82% of them seen only once. Input material: PBMCs. All receptors derive from a female donor in good health and CMV-seropositive. The conserved cysteine and the conserved F or W are not part of the CDR3 here. Fields, in order: V gene, CDR3 protein.

V: TRBV7-2
CDR3: ASSFTGSGANVLT

V: TRBV5-4
CDR3: ASSPRRTENTEAF

V: TRBV18
CDR3: ASSPSRNEKLF

V: TRBV7-2
CDR3: ASSPQGRGSYNEQF

V: TRBV28
CDR3: ASSFSRGGTDTQY

V: TRBV29-1
CDR3: SAGGHNTEAF

V: TRBV15
CDR3: ATADRGISEAF

V: TRBV5-6
CDR3: ASSFEGAVEAF

V: TRBV2
CDR3: ASSESSGAWELF

V: TRBV27
CDR3: ASSLGLSGANVLT

V: TRBV9
CDR3: ASSVGLAADTQY

V: TRBV25-1
CDR3: ASSEFRSDGYT

V: TRBV7-9
CDR3: ASSPPGLAMNEQF

V: TRBV6-1
CDR3: ASRRQGANTGELF

V: TRBV19
CDR3: ASSIQTGPAF

V: TRBV2
CDR3: ASSEAPGQGATEAF

V: TRBV7-9
CDR3: ASSSGLAVYNEQF

V: TRBV29-1
CDR3: SAQQGPSGYGYT

V: TRBV30
CDR3: AWLGQQNTEAF

V: TRBV30
CDR3: AWSPRTELPGYT

V: TRBV29-1
CDR3: SVAYYDNQPQH

V: TRBV6-1
CDR3: ASSEEGGPRYNEQF

V: TRBV7-9
CDR3: ASKMGPNEKLF

V: TRBV6-7
CDR3: ASRDRGEGGNYNEQF

V: TRBV7-3
CDR3: ASSPTSGTMSEQY

V: TRBV19
CDR3: ASSSFWDRGNQPQH

V: TRBV5-1
CDR3: ASSHRENSYNSPLH

V: TRBV9
CDR3: ASSVGDSAKNIQY